This T cell receptor beta chain was identified in a study of cytomegalovirus exposure and HLA in healthy donors. Study information: Samples from HLA-typed donors yielded approximately 80 million unique TCRs in an early data release. Falling in the Caucasian-associated ancestry cluster were approximately 86% of approximately 410 genotyped donors.

The PCR had 60 Vbeta and 13 Jbeta primers. Using immunoSEQ multiplex PCR, the repertoire was profiled, and TCRdb retains in-frame clones only, with some absent. The sample comprises some 120,000 clones, 83% of which are singletons, and around 3.5% rests with the top ten. This clone was detected only a few times. The antigen remains unidentified. The CDR3 is made up of 16 amino acids. J gave up 7 bases and V 5 bases, and 15 bases lay outside the gene matches. Germline CDR1 SGHTA, CDR2 FQGTGA. Notes on the study in general: In a later analysis, at a false discovery rate of 0.05, over 15,000 TCR beta sequences were associated with HLA alleles. Testing in vitro showed a few CMV-associated chains specific for CMV antigens.

The rearrangement joins TRBV7-3 to TRBJ1-1; 8 nucleotides line up with TRBD1. This sequence originates from a woman aged 40-49 years in good health and CMV-seropositive. The sample comprised PBMCs. CDR3 amino acids: CASSLKRTGRVGEAFF. DNA of the CDR3: TGTGCCAGCAGCCTAAAACGGACAGGGAGGGTCGGTGAAGCTTTCTTT.